This TCR beta chain was identified in a study of vaccination and CD4 T cells after COVID-19. Overall study: Control cultures received a CEFX pool, an HIV-1 Nef pool, or no peptide.

In its sample, this clonotype was seen a few times. Its antigen is unknown. Per the germline V gene, CDR1 is SGHAT and CDR2 is FQNNGV. CDR3 size: 14 residues. The V gene lost 1 base and the J gene lost 7 bases, with 11 bases spanning the gap. The Oncomine TCR Beta short-read assay was what sequenced the DNA obtained from cultured CD4+ T cells. TCRdb reanalysed the PCR reads using MiXCR and keeps one entry per CDR3 protein. The sample lists more than 25,000 distinct CDR3 sequences; roughly 60% were seen once. Specified treatment: approximately 9-day PBMC culture with coronavirus spike peptide pools or control peptides (ViraFEST assay).

The sequence came from a human donor who received a COVID-19 vaccine. The sample was CD4+ T cells from blood, cultured in vitro, taken after SARS-CoV-2 vaccination. This chain links TRBV11-2 with TRBJ1-5, with a tentative D call TRBD1 (5 bases). In nucleotides, the CDR3 is TGTGCCAGCAGCTTAGTAGGGGAGGGACAGCCCCAGCATTTT. It specifies CASSLVGEGQPQHF. The full variable domain, rest sourced from reference TRBV11-2 and TRBJ1-5, is EAGVAQSPRYKIIEKRQSVAFWCNPISGHATLYWYQQILGQGPKLLIQFQNNGVVDDSQLPKDRFSAERLKGVDSTLKIQPAKLEDSAVYLCASSLVGEGQPQHFGDGTRLSIL.